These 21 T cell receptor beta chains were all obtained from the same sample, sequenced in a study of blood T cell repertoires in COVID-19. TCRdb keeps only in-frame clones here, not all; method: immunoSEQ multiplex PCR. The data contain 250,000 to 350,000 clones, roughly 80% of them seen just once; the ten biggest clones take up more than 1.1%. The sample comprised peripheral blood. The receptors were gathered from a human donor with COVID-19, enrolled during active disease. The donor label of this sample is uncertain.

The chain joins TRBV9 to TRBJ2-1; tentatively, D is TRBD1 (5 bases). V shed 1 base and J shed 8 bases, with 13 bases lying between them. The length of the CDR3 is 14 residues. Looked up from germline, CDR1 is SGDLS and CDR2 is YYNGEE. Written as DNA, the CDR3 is TGTGCCAGCAGCGTATTCCCAGGGCAAGATGAGCAGTTCTTC. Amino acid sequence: CASSVFPGQDEQFF.

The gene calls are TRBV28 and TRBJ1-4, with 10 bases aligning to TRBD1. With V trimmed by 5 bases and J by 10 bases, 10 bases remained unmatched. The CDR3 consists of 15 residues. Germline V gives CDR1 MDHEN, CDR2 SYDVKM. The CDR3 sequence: CASSGMTRQGAKLFF. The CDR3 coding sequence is TGTGCCAGCAGTGGAATGACGCGACAGGGGGCAAAACTGTTTTTT. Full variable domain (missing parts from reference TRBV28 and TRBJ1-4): DVKVTQSSRYLVKRTGEKVFLECVQDMDHENMFWYRQDPGLGLRLIYFSYDVKMKEKGDIPEGYSVSREKKERFSLILESASTNQTSMYLCASSGMTRQGAKLFFGSGTQLSVL.

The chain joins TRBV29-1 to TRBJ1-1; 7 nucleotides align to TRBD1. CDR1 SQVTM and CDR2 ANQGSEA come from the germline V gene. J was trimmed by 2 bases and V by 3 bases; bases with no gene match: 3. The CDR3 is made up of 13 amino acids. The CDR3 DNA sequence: TGCAGCGTTGAGGGACAGCCAAACACTGAAGCTTTCTTT. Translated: CSVEGQPNTEAFF.

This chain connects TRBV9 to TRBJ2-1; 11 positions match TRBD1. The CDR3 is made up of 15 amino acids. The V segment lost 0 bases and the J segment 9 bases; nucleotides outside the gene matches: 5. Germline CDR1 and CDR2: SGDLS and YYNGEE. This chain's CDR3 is CASSVAGQGVSEQFF. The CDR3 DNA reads TGTGCCAGCAGCGTAGCGGGACAGGGGGTAAGTGAGCAGTTCTTC.

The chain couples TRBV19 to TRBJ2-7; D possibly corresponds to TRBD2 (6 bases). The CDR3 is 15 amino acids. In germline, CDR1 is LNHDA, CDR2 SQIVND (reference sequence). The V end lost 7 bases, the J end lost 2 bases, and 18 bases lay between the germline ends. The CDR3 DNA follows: TGTGCCAGTATGGGGGGTAAGAGGGAGGCCTACGAGCAGTACTTC. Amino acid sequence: CASMGGKREAYEQYF.

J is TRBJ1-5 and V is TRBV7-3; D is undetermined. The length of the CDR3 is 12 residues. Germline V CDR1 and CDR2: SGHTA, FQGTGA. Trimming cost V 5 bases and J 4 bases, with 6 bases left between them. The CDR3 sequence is CASSLPNQPQHF. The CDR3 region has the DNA TGTGCCAGCAGCCTCCCTAATCAGCCCCAGCATTTT.

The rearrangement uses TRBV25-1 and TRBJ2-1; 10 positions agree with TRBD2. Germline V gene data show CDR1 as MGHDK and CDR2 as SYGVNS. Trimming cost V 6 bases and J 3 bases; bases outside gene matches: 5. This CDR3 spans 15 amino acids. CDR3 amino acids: CASSETSGDYNEQFF. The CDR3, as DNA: TGTGCCAGCAGCGAAACTAGCGGGGACTACAATGAGCAGTTCTTC.

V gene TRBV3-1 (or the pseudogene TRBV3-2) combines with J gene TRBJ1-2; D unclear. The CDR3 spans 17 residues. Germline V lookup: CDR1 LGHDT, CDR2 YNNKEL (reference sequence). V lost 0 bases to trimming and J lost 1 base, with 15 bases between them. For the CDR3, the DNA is TGTGCCAGCAGCCAAGATAGGCGCGGCAGTAGTAACTATGGCTACACCTTC. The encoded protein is CASSQDRRGSSNYGYTF.

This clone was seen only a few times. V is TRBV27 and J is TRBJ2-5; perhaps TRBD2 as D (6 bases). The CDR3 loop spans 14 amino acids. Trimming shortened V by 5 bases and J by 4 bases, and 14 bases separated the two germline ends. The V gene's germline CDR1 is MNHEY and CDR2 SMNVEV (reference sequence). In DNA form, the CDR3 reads TGTGCCAGCAGTCTGCGGAGGGACCCAGAGACCCAGTACTTC. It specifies CASSLRRDPETQYF.

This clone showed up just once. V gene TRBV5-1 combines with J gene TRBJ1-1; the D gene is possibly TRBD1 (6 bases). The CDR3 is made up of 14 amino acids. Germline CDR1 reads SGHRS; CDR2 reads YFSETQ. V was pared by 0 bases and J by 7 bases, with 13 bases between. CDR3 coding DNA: TGCGCCAGCAGCTTGGTTATGACGACAGGTGAAGCTTTCTTT. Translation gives CASSLVMTTGEAFF. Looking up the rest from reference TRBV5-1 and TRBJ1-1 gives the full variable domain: KAGVTQTPRYLIKTRGQQVTLSCSPISGHRSVSWYQQTPGQGLQFLFEYFSETQRNKGNFPGRFSGRQFSNSRSEMNVSTLELGDSALYLCASSLVMTTGEAFFGQGTRLTVV.

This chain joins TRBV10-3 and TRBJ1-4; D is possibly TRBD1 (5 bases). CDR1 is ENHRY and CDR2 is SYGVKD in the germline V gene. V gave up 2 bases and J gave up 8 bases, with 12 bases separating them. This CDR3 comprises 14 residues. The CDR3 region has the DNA TGTGCCATCAGTGAGCAAGGGGTAGGGGAAAAACTGTTTTTT. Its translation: CAISEQGVGEKLFF.

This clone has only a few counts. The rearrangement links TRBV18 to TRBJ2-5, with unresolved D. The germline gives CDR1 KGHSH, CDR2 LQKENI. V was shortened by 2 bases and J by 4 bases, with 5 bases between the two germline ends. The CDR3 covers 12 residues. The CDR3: CASSPSPETQYF. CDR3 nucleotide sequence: TGTGCCAGCTCACCAAGCCCAGAGACCCAGTACTTC.

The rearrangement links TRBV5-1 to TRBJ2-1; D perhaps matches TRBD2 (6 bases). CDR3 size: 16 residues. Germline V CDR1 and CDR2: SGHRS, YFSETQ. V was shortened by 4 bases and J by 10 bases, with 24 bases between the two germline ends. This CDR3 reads CASSPLGTGVALEQFF. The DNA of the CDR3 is TGCGCCAGCAGCCCCCTTGGAACGGGAGTGGCACTCGAGCAGTTCTTC.

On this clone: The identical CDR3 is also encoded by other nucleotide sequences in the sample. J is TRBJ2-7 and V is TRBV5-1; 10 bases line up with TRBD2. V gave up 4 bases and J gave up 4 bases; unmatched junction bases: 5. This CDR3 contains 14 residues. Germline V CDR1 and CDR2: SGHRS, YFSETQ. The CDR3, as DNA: TGCGCCAGCAGCCTCGCTAGCGGGAGTTACGAGCAGTACTTC. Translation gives CASSLASGSYEQYF.

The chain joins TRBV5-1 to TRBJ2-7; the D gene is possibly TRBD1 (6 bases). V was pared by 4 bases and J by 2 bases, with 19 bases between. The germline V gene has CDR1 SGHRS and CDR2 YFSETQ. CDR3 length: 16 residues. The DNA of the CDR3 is TGCGCCAGCAGCCTCACCTACAGGGAACCAGCCTACGAGCAGTACTTC. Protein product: CASSLTYREPAYEQYF.

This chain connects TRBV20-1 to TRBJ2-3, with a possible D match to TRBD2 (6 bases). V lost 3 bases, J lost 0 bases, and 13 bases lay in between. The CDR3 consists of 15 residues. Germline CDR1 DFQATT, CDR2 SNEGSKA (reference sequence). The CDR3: CSASHAGPSTDTQYF. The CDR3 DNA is TGCAGTGCTAGTCATGCGGGGCCTAGCACAGATACGCAGTATTTT.

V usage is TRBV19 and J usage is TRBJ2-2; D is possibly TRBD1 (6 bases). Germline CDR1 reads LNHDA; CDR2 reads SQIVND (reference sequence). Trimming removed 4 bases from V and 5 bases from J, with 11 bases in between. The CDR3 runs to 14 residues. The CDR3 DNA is TGTGCCAGTAGTACTGGACAGAGGACCGGGGAGCTGTTTTTT. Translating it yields CASSTGQRTGELFF.

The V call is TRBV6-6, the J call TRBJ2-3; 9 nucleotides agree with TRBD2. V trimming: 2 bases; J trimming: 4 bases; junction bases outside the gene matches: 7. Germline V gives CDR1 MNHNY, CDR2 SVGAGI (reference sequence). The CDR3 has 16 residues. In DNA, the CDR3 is TGTGCCAGCAGTTACCGGGGTAGCGGGAGTGCAGATACGCAGTATTTT. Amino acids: CASSYRGSGSADTQYF.

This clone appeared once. The CDR3: CSVHRGSSSYNEQFF. Written as DNA, the CDR3 is TGCAGCGTGCACCGGGGATCCAGCTCCTACAATGAGCAGTTCTTC. The chain employs TRBV29-1 and TRBJ2-1; D is possibly TRBD2 (5 bases). CDR1 is SQVTM and CDR2 is ANQGSEA in the germline V gene. CDR3 length: 15 amino acids. The V end lost 6 bases, the J end lost 0 bases, and 15 bases lay between the germline ends.

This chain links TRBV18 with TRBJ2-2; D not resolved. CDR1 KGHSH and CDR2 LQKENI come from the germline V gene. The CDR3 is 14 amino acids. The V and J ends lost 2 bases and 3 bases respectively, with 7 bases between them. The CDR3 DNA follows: TGTGCCAGCTCACCAGACTTTGACACCGGGGAGCTGTTTTTT. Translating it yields CASSPDFDTGELFF.

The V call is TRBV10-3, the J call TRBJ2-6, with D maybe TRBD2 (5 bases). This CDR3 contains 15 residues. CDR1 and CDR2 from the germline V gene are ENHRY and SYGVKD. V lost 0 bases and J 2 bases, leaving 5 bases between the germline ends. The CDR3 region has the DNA TGTGCCATCAGTGAGTCGACTACTGGGGCCAACGTCCTGACTTTC. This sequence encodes CAISESTTGANVLTF.